The next 21 T cell receptor beta chains were all read from a single sample in a study of T cells in Graves' hyperthyroidism and ophthalmopathy. From RNA transcripts, TCR beta CDR3 regions were amplified. The HTBI set primed first-round TCR CDR3 RT-PCR. TCRdb reprocessed the multiplex PCR reads via MiXCR and lists one record per CDR3 protein. The sample carries some 320,000 distinct CDR3 sequences, roughly an eighth recorded once. Specimen: blood. Source of these receptors: a woman in her 40s with Graves' ophthalmopathy.

In its sample, this clonotype was seen many times. This chain uses TRBV2 with TRBJ1-1; D call uncertain. The germline V gene has CDR1 SNHLY and CDR2 FYNNEI. The length of the CDR3 is 14 residues. V was trimmed by 7 bases and J by 0 bases, leaving 12 bases between them. The DNA for the CDR3 is TGTGCCAGCAAAGCAGCGACCATGAACACTGAAGCTTTCTTT. It encodes CASKAATMNTEAFF.

In its sample, this clonotype was seen many times. The chain links TRBV12-3 or TRBV12-4 to TRBJ1-2; D is unclear. Trimming shortened V by 5 bases and J by 2 bases, and 12 bases separated the two germline ends. The CDR3 runs to 14 residues. Written as DNA, the CDR3 is TGTGCCAGCAGTCATGGACGGCAGAACTATGGCTACACCTTC. It translates to CASSHGRQNYGYTF.

A remark on this clonotype: This may be a read error, as it is one base from a much larger clone. This sequence joins TRBV27 and TRBJ1-1; TRBD1 is a possible D gene (5 bases). The CDR3 has 15 amino acids. Per the germline V gene, CDR1 is MNHEY and CDR2 is SMNVEV (reference sequence). DNA of the CDR3: TGTGCCAGCACTCCTTTTGTAGGGGTGAACACTGGAGCTTTCTTT. Its protein product is CASTPFVGVNTGAFF.

This clonotype was seen at least ten times. The rearrangement uses TRBV19 and TRBJ1-5, with 8 bases identical to TRBD1. V gave up 4 bases and J gave up 4 bases; unmatched junction bases: 6. Germline V gene data show CDR1 as LNHDA and CDR2 as SQIVND (reference sequence). The CDR3 totals 15 residues. CDR3 in DNA: TGTGCCAGTAGTACGGGGACAGGTAGAAATCAGCCCCAGCATTTT. Translation gives CASSTGTGRNQPQHF.

The V call is TRBV20-1, the J call TRBJ2-5, with a tentative D call TRBD2 (6 bases). V lost 6 bases to trimming and J lost 2 bases, with 16 bases between them. The V gene's germline CDR1 is DFQATT and CDR2 SNEGSKA (reference sequence). The CDR3 runs 14 residues. In nucleotides, the CDR3 is TGCAGTGCCACAGTGGGGACTCTTCAAGAGACCCAGTACTTC. This translates into CSATVGTLQETQYF.

This clonotype came up many times. This chain connects TRBV2 to TRBJ1-2; 9 positions agree with TRBD1. Trimming at V came to 2 bases and at J to 3 bases, leaving 4 bases not matched to a gene. CDR1 and CDR2 from the germline V gene are SNHLY and FYNNEI. The CDR3 has 15 residues. The CDR3 region is CASSELQGAYYGYTF. CDR3 sequence (DNA): TGTGCCAGCAGTGAATTACAGGGGGCTTACTATGGCTACACCTTC.

This clonotype has at least ten counts. CDR3 amino acids: CASSLVTLQGRSQETQYF. The CDR3 DNA reads TGTGCCAGCAGTTTAGTAACGTTGCAGGGGCGTTCACAAGAGACCCAGTACTTC. V is TRBV12-3 or TRBV12-4 and J is TRBJ2-5; maybe TRBD1 (6 bases). V shed 1 base and J shed 2 bases, with 20 bases lying between them. The CDR3 runs 18 residues.

V usage is TRBV20-1 and J usage is TRBJ2-1; TRBD2 matches at 13 bases. The CDR3 spans 13 residues. The germline V gene has CDR1 DFQATT and CDR2 SNEGSKA (reference sequence). J gave up 13 bases and V 3 bases, and 6 bases lay outside the gene matches. The chain's CDR3 is CSASAGLAGVQFF. The DNA for the CDR3 is TGCAGTGCTAGTGCAGGACTAGCGGGAGTCCAGTTCTTC.

Ten or more counts support this clonotype. The chain carries TRBV2 and TRBJ2-1, with D possibly TRBD2 on 6 matching bases. In germline, CDR1 is SNHLY, CDR2 FYNNEI. CDR3 length equals 15 residues. V lost 8 bases and J lost 11, with 25 bases in between. The CDR3 loop reads CASAAGKTPSMKQFF. Written as DNA, the CDR3 is TGTGCCAGCGCGGCGGGGAAAACTCCTTCAATGAAGCAGTTCTTC.

This clonotype was seen ten or more times. The rearrangement uses TRBV7-9 and TRBJ1-5; 7 positions agree with TRBD1. This CDR3 has 13 amino acids. Germline values: CDR1 SEHNR, CDR2 FQNEAQ (reference sequence). J gave up 8 bases and V 5 bases, and 6 bases lay outside the gene matches. This chain's CDR3 is CASSGGQYKPQHF. The CDR3 DNA sequence: TGTGCCAGCAGCGGGGGACAGTACAAGCCCCAGCATTTT.

This clonotype was found many times. V usage is TRBV15 and J usage is TRBJ1-5; 11 nucleotides match TRBD1. The CDR3 extends over 18 amino acids. J gave up 2 bases and V 3 bases, and 9 bases lay outside the gene matches. Germline assignment: CDR1 LNHNV and CDR2 YYDKDF (reference sequence). CDR3 coding DNA: TGTGCCACCAGCAGGACCGGGACAGGGGGGTTAGGCAATCAGCCCCAGCATTTT. Translating gives CATSRTGTGGLGNQPQHF.

This clonotype was seen ten or more times. In DNA, the CDR3 is TGTGCCAGCACCCCAGGGGGGGCAGGAACCTACGAGCAGTACTTC. Translating gives CASTPGGAGTYEQYF. The chain uses TRBV11-2 and TRBJ2-7, with D perhaps matching TRBD1 or TRBD2 (7 bases each). The CDR3 covers 15 residues. Between the trimmed V and J ends, which lost 7 bases and 2 bases, there was a span of 18 bases. CDR1 is SGHAT and CDR2 is FQNNGV in the germline V gene.

Ten or more counts support this clonotype. V usage is TRBV12-3 or TRBV12-4 and J usage is TRBJ1-4; D call uncertain. V lost 5 bases, J lost 8 bases, and 9 bases lay in between. The length of the CDR3 is 12 residues. Written as DNA, the CDR3 is TGTGCCAGCAGTCGCGAAGGGGAAAAACTGTTTTTT. As protein: CASSREGEKLFF.

This clonotype occurred many times. The rearrangement joins TRBV20-1 to TRBJ2-1; no reliable D call. Germline V gene lookup returns CDR1 DFQATT and CDR2 SNEGSKA (reference sequence). This CDR3 is built from 14 residues. Trimming removed 4 bases at V and 0 bases at J, with 10 bases between. CDR3 in amino acids: CSATKIGSYNEQFF. As DNA, the CDR3 is TGCAGTGCTACCAAGATAGGCTCCTACAATGAGCAGTTCTTC.

V gene TRBV4-1 combines with J gene TRBJ2-7, with TRBD1 matching 11 bases. The germline V gene has CDR1 MGHRA and CDR2 YSYEKL. This CDR3 region has 16 residues. The junction had 7 bases not matched to a gene; V was cut back by 3 bases and J by 3 bases. The CDR3 DNA reads as TGCGCCAGCAGCCAGCGTGGACAGGGGGCAGGCTACGAGCAGTACTTC. Its translation is CASSQRGQGAGYEQYF.

This clonotype was counted between two and nine times. DNA for the CDR3: TGTGCCAGCAGCTCGCAAATAAACAGGGGTGGCTACACCTTC. Translating gives CASSSQINRGGYTF. The V call is TRBV5-4, the J call TRBJ1-2, with 7 nucleotides matching TRBD1. Looked up from germline, CDR1 is SGHNT and CDR2 is YYREEE (reference sequence). CDR3 length equals 14 residues. V shed 3 bases, J shed 7 bases, and the junction held 9 bases outside the gene matches.

This clonotype was seen many times. The CDR3 DNA reads TGTGCCAGCAGCTTTTCCCCATTGAACACTGAAGCTTTCTTT. This sequence encodes CASSFSPLNTEAFF. This rearrangement joins TRBV7-2 to TRBJ1-1, with no clear D. Per the germline V gene, CDR1 is SGHTA and CDR2 is FQGNSA. The CDR3 extends over 14 amino acids. V shed 3 bases and J shed 0 bases, with 8 bases lying between them.

This clonotype was seen more than once but under ten times. The chain has TRBV6-1 and TRBJ1-5; 10 bases fit TRBD1. The CDR3 is 17 amino acids. The V and J ends lost 8 bases and 9 bases, in that order; junction bases with no gene match: 19. Germline loops: CDR1 MNHNS, CDR2 SASEGT. CDR3 protein: CASASSLRTGGVRPQHF. CDR3 nucleotide sequence: TGTGCCAGCGCCAGCTCCCTCCGGACAGGGGGGGTGCGGCCCCAGCATTTT.

This clonotype showed up many times. The chain links TRBV10-3 to TRBJ1-2; 9 nucleotides agree with TRBD1. Germline lookup yields CDR1 ENHRY and CDR2 SYGVKD. The CDR3 length is 13 residues. The V and J ends lost 8 bases and 3 bases, in that order; junction bases with no gene match: 4. The CDR3 DNA reads as TGTGCCATCGCGGGACAGGGTGACTATGGCTACACCTTC. It codes for CAIAGQGDYGYTF.

Comment on this clonotype: One base away lies a much larger clone, so this may be a sequencing read error. The V and J genes are TRBV2 and TRBJ2-7, with 9 nucleotides matching TRBD2. The V gene's germline CDR1 is SNHLY and CDR2 FYNNEI. The CDR3 spans 15 residues. J lost 7 bases, V lost 0 bases, and 7 bases had no gene match. This chain's CDR3 is CASSEAQVAGVEQYF. The DNA of the CDR3 is TGTGCCAGCAGTGAAGCGCAAGTAGCGGGAGTTGAGCAGTACTTC.

This clonotype was detected ten times or more. This may arise from a read error, as a much more abundant clone is one base away. The rearrangement uses TRBV2 and TRBJ1-2; D might be TRBD1 (6 bases). V was cut by 5 bases and J by 0 bases, with 7 bases left in between. Germline V lookup: CDR1 SNHLY, CDR2 FYNNEI. The CDR3 has 13 residues. As DNA, the CDR3 is TGTGCCAGCAGTTCAGGGGCTAACTATGGCTACACCTTC. Translating gives CASSSGANYGYTF.